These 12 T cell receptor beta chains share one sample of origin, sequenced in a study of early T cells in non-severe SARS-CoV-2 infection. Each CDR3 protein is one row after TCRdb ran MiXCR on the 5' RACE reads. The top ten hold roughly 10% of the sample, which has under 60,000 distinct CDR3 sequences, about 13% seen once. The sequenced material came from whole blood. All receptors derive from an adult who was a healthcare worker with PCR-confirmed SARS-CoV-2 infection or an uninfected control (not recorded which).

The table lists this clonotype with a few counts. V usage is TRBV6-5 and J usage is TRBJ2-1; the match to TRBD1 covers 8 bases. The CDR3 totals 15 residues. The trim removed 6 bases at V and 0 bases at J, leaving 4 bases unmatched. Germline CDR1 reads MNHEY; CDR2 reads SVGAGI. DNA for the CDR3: TGTGCCAGCAGCGGGGACAGGAGCTCCTACAATGAGCAGTTCTTC. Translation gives CASSGDRSSYNEQFF.

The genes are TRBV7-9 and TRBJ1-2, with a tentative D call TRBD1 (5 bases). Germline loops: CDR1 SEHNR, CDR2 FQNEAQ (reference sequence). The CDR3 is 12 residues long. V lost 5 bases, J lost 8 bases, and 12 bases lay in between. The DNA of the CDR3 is TGTGCCAGCAGCACGGACATATACGGCTACACCTTC. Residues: CASSTDIYGYTF.

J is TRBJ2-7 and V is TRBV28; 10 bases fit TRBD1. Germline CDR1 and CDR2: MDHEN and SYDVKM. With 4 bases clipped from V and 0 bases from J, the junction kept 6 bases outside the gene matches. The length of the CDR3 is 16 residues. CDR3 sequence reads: CASSSTGTGDSYEQYF. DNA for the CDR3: TGTGCCAGCAGTTCAACCGGGACAGGGGACTCCTACGAGCAGTACTTC.

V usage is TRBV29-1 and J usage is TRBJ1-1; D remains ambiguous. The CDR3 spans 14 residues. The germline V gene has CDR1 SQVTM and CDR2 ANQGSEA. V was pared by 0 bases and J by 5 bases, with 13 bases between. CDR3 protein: CSVEDRRVNTEAFF. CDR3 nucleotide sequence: TGCAGCGTTGAAGATCGGCGGGTAAATACTGAAGCTTTCTTT.

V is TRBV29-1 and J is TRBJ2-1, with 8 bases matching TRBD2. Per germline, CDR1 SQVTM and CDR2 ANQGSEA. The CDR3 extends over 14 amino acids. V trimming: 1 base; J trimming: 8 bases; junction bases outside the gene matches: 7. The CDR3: CSVEVAGFRDEQFF. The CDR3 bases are TGCAGCGTTGAAGTAGCGGGATTTCGGGATGAGCAGTTCTTC.

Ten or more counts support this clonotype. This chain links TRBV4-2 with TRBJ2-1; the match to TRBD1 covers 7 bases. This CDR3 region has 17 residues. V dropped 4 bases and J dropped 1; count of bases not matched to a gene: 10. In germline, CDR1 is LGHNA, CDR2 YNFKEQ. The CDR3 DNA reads TGTGCCAGCAGCCTCTACGGACAGGACATATCCTACAATGAGCAGTTCTTC. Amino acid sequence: CASSLYGQDISYNEQFF.

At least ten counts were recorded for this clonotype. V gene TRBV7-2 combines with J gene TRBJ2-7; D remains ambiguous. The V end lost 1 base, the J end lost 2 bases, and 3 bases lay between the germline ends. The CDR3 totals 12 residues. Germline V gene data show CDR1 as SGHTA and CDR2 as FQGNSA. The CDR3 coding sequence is TGTGCCAGCAGCTTAGGGGCCTACGAGCAGTACTTC. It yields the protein CASSLGAYEQYF.

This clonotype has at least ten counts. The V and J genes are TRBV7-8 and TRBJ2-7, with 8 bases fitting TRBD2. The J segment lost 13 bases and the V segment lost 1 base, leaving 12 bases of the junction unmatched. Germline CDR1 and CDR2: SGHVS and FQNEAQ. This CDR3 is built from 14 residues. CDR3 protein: CASSLGSGATKPYF. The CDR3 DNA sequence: TGTGCCAGCAGCTTAGGTAGCGGGGCGACCAAGCCCTACTTC.

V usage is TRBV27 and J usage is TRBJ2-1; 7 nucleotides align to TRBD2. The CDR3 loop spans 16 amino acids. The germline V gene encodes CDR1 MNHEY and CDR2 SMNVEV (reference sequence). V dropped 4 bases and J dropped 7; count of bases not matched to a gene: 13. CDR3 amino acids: CASSSIWGRAQNEQFF. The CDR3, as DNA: TGTGCCAGCAGTTCCATTTGGGGGAGGGCCCAGAATGAGCAGTTCTTC.

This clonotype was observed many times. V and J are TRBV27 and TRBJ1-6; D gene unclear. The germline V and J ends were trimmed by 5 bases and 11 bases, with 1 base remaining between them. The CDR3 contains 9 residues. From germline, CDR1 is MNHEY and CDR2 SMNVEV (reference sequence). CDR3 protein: CASSPPLHF. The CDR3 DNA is TGTGCCAGCAGTCCACCCCTCCACTTT.

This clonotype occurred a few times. This CDR3 reads CASSRTGTANTEAFF. DNA for the CDR3: TGTGCCAGCTCACGAACCGGGACGGCGAACACTGAAGCTTTCTTT. V usage is TRBV18 and J usage is TRBJ1-1, with a weak D call TRBD1 (5 bases). The CDR3 is 15 amino acids. V dropped 4 bases and J dropped 1 base, with 13 bases sitting between them. From germline, CDR1 is KGHSH and CDR2 LQKENI.

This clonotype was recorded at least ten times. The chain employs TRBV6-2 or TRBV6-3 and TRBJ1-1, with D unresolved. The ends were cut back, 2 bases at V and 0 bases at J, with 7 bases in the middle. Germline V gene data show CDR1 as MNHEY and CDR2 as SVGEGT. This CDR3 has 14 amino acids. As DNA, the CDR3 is TGTGCCAGCAGTTACGGCAGACTGAACACTGAAGCTTTCTTT. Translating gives CASSYGRLNTEAFF.